The source of this TCR beta chain is a study of cytomegalovirus exposure and HLA in healthy donors. The CDR3 runs to 12 residues. The V gene end was trimmed by 5 bases and the J gene end by 10 bases; junction bases not matched to a gene: 7. Germline V CDR1 and CDR2: PRHDT, FYEKMQ (reference sequence). A multiplex PCR was run with 60 Vbeta primers and 13 Jbeta primers. Generated by immunoSEQ multiplex PCR, the TCRdb table keeps only in-frame clones and is missing some. The sample consists of roughly 180,000 clones, about 10% of them appearing once. The specimen was PBMCs. The chain has TRBV13 and TRBJ1-1; TRBD1 matches at 7 bases. The origin of this receptor is a woman aged 25 to 39 in good health and CMV-seropositive. CDR3 in amino acids: CASSRKQGGAFF. The CDR3 coding sequence is TGTGCCAGCAGCAGGAAGCAGGGGGGAGCTTTCTTT.